The 13 T cell receptor beta chains below come from one sample, sequenced in a study of blood T cell repertoires in COVID-19 (dated by TCRdb to about 2020). Preparation of the library involved the immunoSEQ multiplex PCR assay. In TCRdb, the immuneACCESS table is reduced to in-frame sequences with V and J assigned. These tables do not hold every clone; where another copy was compared, an unresolved V gene accounts for under half, and the others remain unexplained. The sample table contains some 460,000 clones; only one count was recorded for approximately 90% of them. The top ten hold more than 4% of the sample. The sequenced material came from peripheral blood. The receptor source for this set is a woman aged 25 to 39 with acute or convalescent COVID-19.

The genes are TRBV2 and TRBJ2-7; 8 bases are shared with TRBD1. The CDR3 spans 15 residues. Per germline, CDR1 SNHLY and CDR2 FYNNEI. V lost 6 bases to trimming and J lost 2 bases; unmatched junction nucleotides: 9. The CDR3 DNA sequence: TGTGCCAGCAGGAATGGACAGGGACAAGCCTACGAGCAGTACTTC. Translated, it gives CASRNGQGQAYEQYF.

The chain couples TRBV20-1 to TRBJ2-7; no clear D. CDR1 is DFQATT, CDR2 SNEGSKA, per germline (reference sequence). V was shortened by 3 bases and J by 1 base, with 4 bases between the two germline ends. The CDR3 loop spans 11 amino acids. The CDR3 is CSASQSYEQYF. Here the CDR3 DNA reads TGCAGTGCTAGCCAATCCTACGAGCAGTACTTC.

The chain carries TRBV11-3 and TRBJ1-1; D not resolved. The CDR3 loop spans 13 amino acids. The V gene's germline CDR1 is SGHNT and CDR2 YENEEA. Trimming left V 4 bases short and J 2 bases short, with 8 bases between. The CDR3 DNA follows: TGTGCCAGCAGCTCCCGGTTCAACACTGAAGCTTTCTTT. Translation: CASSSRFNTEAFF.

This sequence joins TRBV4-1 and TRBJ2-5; 12 nucleotides line up with TRBD2. The CDR3 runs 17 residues. Germline V gene data show CDR1 as MGHRA and CDR2 as YSYEKL. V lost 0 bases and J lost 7; bases outside the gene matches: 9. The CDR3 coding sequence is TGCGCCAGCAGCCAAGATGTACTAGCGGGGGGTGACCGGACCCAGTACTTC. It specifies CASSQDVLAGGDRTQYF.

The chain employs TRBV5-1 and TRBJ2-3; 15 bases align to TRBD2. V shed 4 bases and J 3 bases; nucleotides not matched to a gene: 6. The germline CDR1 and CDR2 sequences are SGHRS and YFSETQ. This CDR3 region has 17 residues. The DNA of the CDR3 is TGCGCCAGCAGCCCCTGGACTAGCGGGGGGGCTACAGATACGCAGTATTTT. It codes for CASSPWTSGGATDTQYF.

This sequence joins TRBV19 and TRBJ1-6, with 7 nucleotides matching TRBD1. The CDR3 runs 14 residues. CDR1 is LNHDA, CDR2 SQIVND, per germline (reference sequence). V lost 5 bases and J lost 11; bases outside the gene matches: 9. In DNA, the CDR3 is TGTGCCAGTAGTTTGACAGGGTCGGGGCCACCCCTCCACTTT. Translating it yields CASSLTGSGPPLHF.

The genes are TRBV28 and TRBJ2-5; 7 bases line up with TRBD1. Trimming cost V 6 bases and J 2 bases; bases outside gene matches: 9. Germline-derived CDR1 and CDR2 are MDHEN and SYDVKM. The length of the CDR3 is 15 residues. CDR3: CASRTGTVTQETQYF. The CDR3 nucleotides are TGTGCCAGCAGAACCGGGACAGTAACTCAAGAGACCCAGTACTTC.

J is TRBJ2-2 and V is TRBV5-5; perhaps TRBD2 as D (6 bases). From germline, CDR1 is SGHKS and CDR2 YYEKEE (reference sequence). The CDR3 has 15 residues. Trimming removed 4 bases from V and 8 bases from J, with 18 bases in between. The CDR3 protein is CASSPLAVYAGELFF. The CDR3 region has the DNA TGTGCCAGCAGCCCGTTAGCGGTTTACGCGGGGGAGCTGTTTTTT.

A note on this clone: The sample has other DNA sequences that encode this CDR3 too. The chain couples TRBV9 to TRBJ2-3, with a tentative D call TRBD1 (5 bases). In germline, CDR1 is SGDLS, CDR2 YYNGEE. The CDR3 covers 14 residues. V was clipped by 2 bases and J by 2 bases, with 9 bases between them. The DNA for the CDR3 is TGTGCCAGCAGCGTGGGCAGGGCCACAGATACGCAGTATTTT. Translated, it gives CASSVGRATDTQYF.

J is TRBJ2-1 and V is TRBV27, with D tentatively TRBD2 (6 bases). The CDR3 contains 16 residues. Germline CDR1 reads MNHEY; CDR2 reads SMNVEV (reference sequence). Trimming took 7 bases from V and 0 from J, leaving 16 bases between them. The CDR3 DNA is TGTGCCAGCAACGGACTACGCACGTTCTCCTACAATGAGCAGTTCTTC. Translation gives CASNGLRTFSYNEQFF.

This chain connects TRBV27 to TRBJ2-6; no clear D. With 6 bases removed from V and 0 bases from J, the gap between germline ends came to 3 bases. CDR1 and CDR2 (germline): MNHEY, SMNVEV (reference sequence). CDR3 length: 13 amino acids. The CDR3 DNA reads TGTGCCAGCAGCCGCTCTGGGGCCAACGTCCTGACTTTC. It yields the protein CASSRSGANVLTF.

The rearrangement links TRBV20-1 to TRBJ2-3; 11 bases map to TRBD2. The germline V gene encodes CDR1 DFQATT and CDR2 SNEGSKA (reference sequence). This CDR3 is built from 16 residues. With V trimmed by 3 bases and J by 7 bases, 12 bases remained unmatched. This CDR3 reads CSASFRRLAGKNTQYF. The DNA for the CDR3 is TGCAGTGCTAGTTTCAGGCGACTAGCGGGGAAGAATACGCAGTATTTT.

This clone showed up just once. This sample also contains other DNA sequences that code for the same CDR3. V is TRBV11-2 and J is TRBJ2-7; a possible D gene is TRBD1 (5 bases). From germline, CDR1 is SGHAT and CDR2 FQNNGV. V was shortened by 0 bases and J by 3 bases, with 12 bases between the two germline ends. The CDR3 is made up of 15 amino acids. The CDR3 sequence: CASSLDLGQGYEQYF. The CDR3 region has the DNA TGTGCCAGCAGCTTAGATCTCGGACAAGGCTACGAGCAGTACTTC.